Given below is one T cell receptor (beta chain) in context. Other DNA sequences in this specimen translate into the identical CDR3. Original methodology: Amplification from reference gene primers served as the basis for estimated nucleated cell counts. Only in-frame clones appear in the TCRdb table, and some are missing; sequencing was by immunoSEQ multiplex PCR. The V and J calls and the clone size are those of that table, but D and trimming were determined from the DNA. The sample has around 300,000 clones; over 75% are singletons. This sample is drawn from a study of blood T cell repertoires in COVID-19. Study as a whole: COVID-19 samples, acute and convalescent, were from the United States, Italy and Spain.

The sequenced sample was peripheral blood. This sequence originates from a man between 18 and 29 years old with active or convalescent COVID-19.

The chain's CDR3 is CASSVSVNTEAFF. The CDR3 coding sequence is TGTGCCAGCAGCGTATCAGTGAACACTGAAGCTTTCTTT. The chain recombines TRBV9 with TRBJ1-1, with D uncertain. V was shortened by 1 base and J by 0 bases, with 4 bases between the two germline ends. This CDR3 is 13 amino acids long. Germline values: CDR1 SGDLS, CDR2 YYNGEE.